One sample yielded the 23 T cell receptor beta chains listed below, sequenced in a study of blood T cell repertoires in COVID-19. Libraries were prepared by immunoSEQ multiplex PCR; TCRdb keeps only in-frame clonotypes and omits some of them. The sample lists around 130,000 clones, under 85% occurring once. Material: peripheral blood. These receptors were taken from a woman in her sixties with acute or convalescent COVID-19.

V is TRBV30 and J is TRBJ1-1; the D is unclear. Germline CDR1 reads GTSNPN; CDR2 reads SVGIG (reference sequence). Between the trimmed V and J ends, which lost 3 bases and 4 bases, there was a span of 9 bases. The CDR3 has 12 amino acids. For the CDR3, the DNA is TGTGCCTGGAGCCGAGGGTTCACTGAAGCTTTCTTT. Its translation is CAWSRGFTEAFF.

The J gene is TRBJ1-1, the V gene TRBV6-5; D is unclear. V lost 0 bases and J 3 bases, leaving 14 bases between the germline ends. CDR1 and CDR2 (germline): MNHEY, SVGAGI. This CDR3 contains 16 residues. CDR3 bases: TGTGCCAGCAGTTACTCGGGCACCCCTTTGTACACTGAAGCTTTCTTT. This codes for CASSYSGTPLYTEAFF.

Written as DNA, the CDR3 is TGTGCCAGCAGCTCCGACGAGGGAGCCTCCTATAATTCACCCCTCCACTTT. It yields the protein CASSSDEGASYNSPLHF. The J gene is TRBJ1-6, the V gene TRBV27, with D unclear. The CDR3 length is 17 residues. Per germline, CDR1 MNHEY and CDR2 SMNVEV (reference sequence). The V end lost 6 bases, the J end lost 0 bases, and 15 bases lay between the germline ends.

The rearrangement links TRBV24-1 to TRBJ2-5; 8 bases map to TRBD2. Germline V gene lookup returns CDR1 KGHDR and CDR2 SFDVKD. The V and J ends lost 3 bases and 5 bases, in that order; junction bases with no gene match: 13. This CDR3 has 17 amino acids. The DNA for the CDR3 is TGTGCCACCAGTGATCCCTCGTCGGGAGGGTGGAGGGAGACCCAGTACTTC. It specifies CATSDPSSGGWRETQYF.

The rearrangement links TRBV6-5 to TRBJ2-3; 7 positions match TRBD1. Trimming took 10 bases from V and 3 from J; bases not matched to a gene: 10. CDR1 is MNHEY, CDR2 SVGAGI, per germline. CDR3 length equals 14 residues. CDR3 amino acids: CAIDTGVRTDTQYF. DNA for the CDR3: TGTGCCATCGATACAGGGGTTAGGACAGATACGCAGTATTTT.

This chain uses TRBV2 with TRBJ2-5, with D perhaps matching TRBD2 (6 bases). The CDR3 contains 12 residues. V gave up 9 bases and J gave up 2 bases, with 10 bases separating them. Germline V gene data show CDR1 as SNHLY and CDR2 as FYNNEI. The CDR3 nucleotides are TGTGCCAGGGGGGGTACGCAAGAGACCCAGTACTTC. This encodes CARGGTQETQYF.

This chain joins TRBV19 and TRBJ1-3; 7 bases map to TRBD1. CDR3 length: 17 amino acids. V lost 2 bases to trimming and J lost 0 bases; unmatched junction nucleotides: 7. The germline CDR1 and CDR2 sequences are LNHDA and SQIVND (reference sequence). CDR3 region: CASSIRRDSSSGNTIYF. Here the CDR3 DNA reads TGTGCCAGTAGTATAAGGCGGGACAGTAGCTCTGGAAACACCATATATTTT.

The J gene is TRBJ1-1, the V gene TRBV27; possibly TRBD1 for D (5 bases). Germline lookup yields CDR1 MNHEY and CDR2 SMNVEV (reference sequence). The CDR3 runs 14 residues. V was clipped by 5 bases and J by 0 bases, with 10 bases between them. In DNA, the CDR3 is TGTGCCAGCAGTACCAGACAGCTGAACACTGAAGCTTTCTTT. Translated, it gives CASSTRQLNTEAFF.

The J gene is TRBJ2-1, the V gene TRBV29-1; TRBD1 matches 8 bases. The V segment lost 7 bases and the J segment 10 bases; nucleotides outside the gene matches: 9. The CDR3 covers 12 residues. Germline CDR1 and CDR2: SQVTM and ANQGSEA. The CDR3 sequence: CSGGTGGMEQFF. As DNA, the CDR3 is TGCAGCGGGGGAACAGGGGGAATGGAGCAGTTCTTC.

The chain combines TRBV19 with TRBJ1-5; 8 nucleotides match TRBD1. This CDR3 contains 15 residues. The ends lost 4 bases at V and 3 bases at J; junction bases unmatched: 5. In germline, CDR1 is LNHDA, CDR2 SQIVND (reference sequence). The CDR3 spells CASSTGTGYNQPQHF. In DNA form, the CDR3 reads TGTGCCAGTAGTACCGGGACAGGCTACAATCAGCCCCAGCATTTT.

The rearrangement links TRBV24-1 to TRBJ1-2, with a weak D call TRBD1 (6 bases). The V and J ends lost 5 bases and 0 bases respectively, with 15 bases between them. The germline V gene has CDR1 KGHDR and CDR2 SFDVKD. The CDR3 is 16 amino acids. The CDR3 nucleotides read TGTGCCACCAGTGGAACAACAGGGCCCGCTAACTATGGCTACACCTTC. Translated: CATSGTTGPANYGYTF.

The CDR3 protein is CASSVSGTGGQPQHF. The CDR3 bases are TGTGCCAGTAGTGTATCCGGGACAGGGGGCCAGCCCCAGCATTTT. This chain connects TRBV19 to TRBJ1-5, with 12 positions matching TRBD1. The CDR3 contains 15 residues. J lost 7 bases, V lost 5 bases, and 6 bases had no gene match. Germline loops: CDR1 LNHDA, CDR2 SQIVND (reference sequence).

The chain couples TRBV18 to TRBJ1-1, with TRBD1 matching 9 bases. V trimming: 5 bases; J trimming: 6 bases; junction bases outside the gene matches: 10. Germline V gene sequence: CDR1 KGHSH, CDR2 LQKENI. The CDR3 contains 15 residues. The CDR3 region has the DNA TGTGCCAGCTCAGGAGGGACAGGGAGTTCGGCTGAAGCTTTCTTT. This encodes CASSGGTGSSAEAFF.

V is TRBV2 and J is TRBJ1-1; 7 nucleotides agree with TRBD1. Germline-derived CDR1 and CDR2 are SNHLY and FYNNEI. CDR3 length: 15 amino acids. V lost 3 bases, J lost 4 bases, and 8 bases stayed unmatched. CDR3 sequence (DNA): TGTGCCAGCAGTGAGGGTTCAGGGGGAATCACTGAAGCTTTCTTT. Protein: CASSEGSGGITEAFF. The complete variable domain, with remaining parts taken from reference TRBV2 and TRBJ1-1, reads EPEVTQTPSHQVTQMGQEVILRCVPISNHLYFYWYRQILGQKVEFLVSFYNNEISEKSEIFDDQFSVERPDGSNFTLKIRSTKLEDSAMYFCASSEGSGGITEAFFGQGTRLTVV.

The V gene is TRBV28, the J gene TRBJ1-4; no definite D call. Germline V CDR1 and CDR2: MDHEN, SYDVKM. Trimming took 7 bases from V and 8 from J, leaving 11 bases between them. The CDR3 is made up of 12 amino acids. CDR3: CASTDAGEKLFF. As DNA, the CDR3 is TGTGCCAGCACCGATGCGGGGGAAAAACTGTTTTTT.

The rearrangement links TRBV4-1 to TRBJ1-2; 7 nucleotides align to TRBD1. J lost 4 bases, V lost 0 bases, and 8 bases had no gene match. Germline CDR1 MGHRA, CDR2 YSYEKL. CDR3 length equals 16 residues. DNA for the CDR3: TGCGCCAGCAGCCAAGAGGGGACAGTGGCTCTCTATGGCTACACCTTC. This encodes CASSQEGTVALYGYTF.

Note on this clone: Other DNA sequences in the sample encode the same CDR3. V is TRBV3-1 (or the pseudogene TRBV3-2) and J is TRBJ1-2, with D possibly matching TRBD1 (6 bases). The CDR3 has 12 amino acids. Looked up from germline, CDR1 is LGHDT and CDR2 is YNNKEL (reference sequence). Deletions cut 8 bases from V and 2 bases from J, with 9 bases between. The CDR3 region has the DNA TGTGCCAGCCGAGGGGGAAACTATGGCTACACCTTC. It yields the protein CASRGGNYGYTF.

This clone was seen a handful of times. The chain recombines TRBV7-9 with TRBJ1-2, with D possibly TRBD1 on 6 matching bases. Germline V gene data show CDR1 as SEHNR and CDR2 as FQNEAQ (reference sequence). The CDR3 runs to 14 residues. Trimming removed 1 base at V and 8 bases at J, with 14 bases between. The CDR3 region is CASSLGRDRRGYTF. In nucleotides, the CDR3 is TGTGCCAGCAGCTTAGGAAGAGACAGGCGCGGCTACACCTTC. Looking up the rest from reference TRBV7-9 and TRBJ1-2 gives the full variable domain: DTGVSQNPRHKITKRGQNVTFRCDPISEHNRLYWYRQTLGQGPEFLTYFQNEAQLEKSRLLSDRFSAERPKGSFSTLEIQRTEQGDSAMYLCASSLGRDRRGYTFGSGTRLTVV.

This clone was detected only a few times. The chain carries TRBV11-2 and TRBJ1-3; D possibly corresponds to TRBD1 (5 bases). Looked up from germline, CDR1 is SGHAT and CDR2 is FQNNGV. The CDR3 spans 15 residues. Trimming took 5 bases from V and 4 from J, leaving 15 bases between them. CDR3 nucleotides: TGTGCCAGCAGCCCCGGCGGGGCAGCGGGAAACACCATATATTTT. Amino acids: CASSPGGAAGNTIYF.

The chain employs TRBV5-1 and TRBJ1-5; D may be TRBD1 (5 bases). Germline loops: CDR1 SGHRS, CDR2 YFSETQ. The CDR3 loop spans 15 amino acids. V dropped 0 bases and J dropped 10 bases, with 17 bases sitting between them. CDR3 region: CASSLEGAPTSPQHF. The CDR3 DNA reads TGCGCCAGCAGCTTGGAAGGGGCTCCTACTTCCCCCCAGCATTTT.

V gene TRBV19 combines with J gene TRBJ1-5, with D unclear. V lost 1 base, J lost 0 bases, and 10 bases lay in between. Germline V gene data show CDR1 as LNHDA and CDR2 as SQIVND (reference sequence). The CDR3 length is 16 residues. This CDR3 is CASSIVSGYSNQPQHF. The CDR3, as DNA: TGTGCCAGTAGTATAGTGTCGGGTTATAGCAATCAGCCCCAGCATTTT.

This rearrangement joins TRBV9 to TRBJ1-2, with D perhaps TRBD1 (6 bases). Trimming pared 0 bases from V and 7 bases from J, leaving 10 bases between. The CDR3 covers 13 residues. Germline CDR1 and CDR2: SGDLS and YYNGEE. The CDR3 nucleotides read TGTGCCAGCAGCGTAGCGACAGGAGGTGGCTACACCTTC. It encodes CASSVATGGGYTF.

This chain links TRBV6-1 with TRBJ2-1, with TRBD2 identical over 10 bases. Germline V lookup: CDR1 MNHNS, CDR2 SASEGT. The CDR3 covers 16 residues. With 4 bases clipped from V and 4 bases from J, the junction kept 7 bases outside the gene matches. CDR3 bases: TGTGCCAGCAGTGGGATCCTAGCGGGGGTGTACAATGAGCAGTTCTTC. This gives the protein CASSGILAGVYNEQFF.